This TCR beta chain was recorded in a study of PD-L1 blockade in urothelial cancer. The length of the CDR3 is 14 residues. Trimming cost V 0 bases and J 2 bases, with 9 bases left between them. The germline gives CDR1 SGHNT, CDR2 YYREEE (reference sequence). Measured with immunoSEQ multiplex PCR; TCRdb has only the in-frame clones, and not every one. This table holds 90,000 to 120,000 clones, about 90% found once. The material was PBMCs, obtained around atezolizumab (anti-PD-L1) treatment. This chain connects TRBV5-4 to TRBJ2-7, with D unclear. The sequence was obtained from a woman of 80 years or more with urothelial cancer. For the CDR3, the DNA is TGTGCCAGCAGCTTGGAACCCAGTACCTACGAGCAGTACTTC. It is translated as CASSLEPSTYEQYF.